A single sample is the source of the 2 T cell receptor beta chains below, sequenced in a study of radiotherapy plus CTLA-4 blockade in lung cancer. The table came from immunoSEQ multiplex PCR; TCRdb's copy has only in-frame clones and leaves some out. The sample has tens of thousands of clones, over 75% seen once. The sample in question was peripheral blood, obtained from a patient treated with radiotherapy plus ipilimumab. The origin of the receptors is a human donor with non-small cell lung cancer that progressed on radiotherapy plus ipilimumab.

CDR3 loop: CASSEALGGGHTDTQYF. The CDR3 DNA follows: TGTGCCAGCAGTGAAGCGTTGGGGGGGGGCCACACAGATACGCAGTATTTT. V is TRBV6-1 and J is TRBJ2-3; D perhaps matches TRBD2 (7 bases). CDR1 and CDR2 from the germline V gene are MNHNS and SASEGT. This CDR3 has 17 residues. The V end lost 0 bases, the J end lost 2 bases, and 15 bases lay between the germline ends.

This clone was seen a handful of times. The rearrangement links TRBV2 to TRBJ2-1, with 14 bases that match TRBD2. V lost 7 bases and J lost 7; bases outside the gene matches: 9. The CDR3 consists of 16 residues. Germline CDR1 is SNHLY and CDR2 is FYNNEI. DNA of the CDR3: TGTGCCAGCAAAGACAGACTAGCGGGGGGGCGGAATGAGCAGTTCTTC. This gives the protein CASKDRLAGGRNEQFF.